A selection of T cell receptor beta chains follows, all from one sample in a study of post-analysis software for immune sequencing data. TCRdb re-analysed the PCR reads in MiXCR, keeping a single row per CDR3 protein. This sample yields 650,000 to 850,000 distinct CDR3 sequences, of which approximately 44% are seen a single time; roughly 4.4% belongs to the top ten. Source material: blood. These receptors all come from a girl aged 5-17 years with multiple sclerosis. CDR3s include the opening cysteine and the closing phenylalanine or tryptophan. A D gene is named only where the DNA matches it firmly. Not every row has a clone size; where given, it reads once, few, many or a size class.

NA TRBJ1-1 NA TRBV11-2 CASSLEGRAFF TGTGCCAGCAGCTTAGAGGGTAGGGCTTTCTTT
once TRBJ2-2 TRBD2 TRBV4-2 CASSRDSGDWELFF TGTGCCAGCAGCCGAGACAGCGGGGACTGGGAGCTGTTTTTT
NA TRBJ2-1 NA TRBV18 CASSPPRSGNEQFF TGTGCCAGCTCACCCCCTCGGTCCGGCAATGAGCAGTTCTTC
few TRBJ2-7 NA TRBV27 CASSPPREQYF TGTGCCAGCAGCCCCCCCCGTGAGCAGTACTTC
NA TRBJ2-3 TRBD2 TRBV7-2 CASSLELAGGPPADTQYF TGTGCCAGCAGCTTAGAGCTAGCGGGAGGGCCTCCGGCAGATACGCAGTATTTT
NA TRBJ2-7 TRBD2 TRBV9 CASSVGGTSRHEQYF TGTGCCAGCAGCGTAGGGGGGACTAGTCGTCACGAGCAGTACTTC
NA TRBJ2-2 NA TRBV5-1 CASSLGAGVNTGELFF TGCGCCAGCAGCTTGGGGGCAGGGGTAAACACCGGGGAGCTGTTTTTT
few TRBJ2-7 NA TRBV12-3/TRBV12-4 CASSPGATSSYEQYF TGTGCCAGCAGCCCAGGGGCCACGAGCTCCTACGAGCAGTACTTC
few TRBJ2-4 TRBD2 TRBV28 CASSWTSEDIQYF TGTGCCAGCAGTTGGACTAGCGAGGACATTCAGTACTTC
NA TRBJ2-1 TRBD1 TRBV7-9 CASSSTGTGAYNGQFF TGTGCCAGCAGCTCGACCGGGACAGGGGCCTACAATGGGCAGTTCTTC
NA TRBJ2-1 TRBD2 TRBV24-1 CATSDLGGSGQFF TGTGCCACCAGTGATTTAGGCGGGAGTGGGCAGTTCTTC
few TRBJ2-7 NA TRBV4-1 CASSQDPGRGHEQYF TGCGCCAGCAGCCAAGATCCCGGTAGGGGCCACGAGCAGTACTTC
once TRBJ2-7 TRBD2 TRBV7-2 CASSWTSGSAYEQYF TGTGCCAGCAGCTGGACTAGCGGGTCTGCCTACGAGCAGTACTTC
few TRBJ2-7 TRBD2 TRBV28 CASSFPLTSGSYEQYF TGTGCCAGCAGTTTCCCCCTGACTAGCGGCTCCTACGAGCAGTACTTC
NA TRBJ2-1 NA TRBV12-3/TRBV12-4 CASSWPGFNEQFF TGTGCCAGCAGTTGGCCAGGGTTCAATGAGCAGTTCTTC